A single sample gave rise to the 5 T cell receptor beta chains below, sequenced in a study of blood T cell repertoires in COVID-19. The table came from immunoSEQ multiplex PCR; TCRdb's copy has only in-frame clones and leaves some out. The sample yields around 130,000 clones, roughly 80% seen once. The sequenced material came from PBMCs or T cells enriched from blood (not recorded which). The receptors stem from a man aged 25-45 years who had recovered from COVID-19.

The chain links TRBV12-3 or TRBV12-4 to TRBJ2-7; 8 nucleotides line up with TRBD1. This CDR3 has 13 amino acids. J lost 5 bases, V lost 5 bases, and 5 bases had no gene match. As DNA, the CDR3 is TGTGCCAGCAGTACGTACAGGGGGGACGAGCAGTACTTC. Protein: CASSTYRGDEQYF.

The chain combines TRBV4-1 with TRBJ2-2; tentatively, D is TRBD1 (5 bases). CDR1 MGHRA and CDR2 YSYEKL come from the germline V gene. This CDR3 comprises 16 residues. V gave up 0 bases and J gave up 2 bases, with 10 bases separating them. CDR3 DNA: TGCGCCAGCAGCCAAGAACCAGGGATTAACACCGGGGAGCTGTTTTTT. This translates into CASSQEPGINTGELFF.

The CDR3 nucleotides are TGTGCCAGCACCTCCGGGCAGAGGGATGAGCAGTTCTTC. Its protein product is CASTSGQRDEQFF. The rearrangement links TRBV5-6 to TRBJ2-1, with D maybe TRBD2 (5 bases). The CDR3 has 13 residues. Germline lookup yields CDR1 SGHDT and CDR2 YYEEEE. Deletions cut 6 bases from V and 8 bases from J, with 15 bases between.

J is TRBJ2-2 and V is TRBV11-2; a possible D gene is TRBD2 (5 bases). The CDR3 is 14 amino acids. Germline V gene sequence: CDR1 SGHAT, CDR2 FQNNGV. The germline V and J ends were trimmed by 6 bases and 3 bases, with 11 bases remaining between them. The CDR3 bases are TGTGCCAGCAGACCGGAGGTTTACACCGGGGAGCTGTTTTTT. This codes for CASRPEVYTGELFF.

The CDR3 reads CASSVPGGETQYF. As DNA, the CDR3 is TGTGCCAGCAGCGTACCGGGGGGGGAGACCCAGTACTTC. V usage is TRBV5-4 and J usage is TRBJ2-5, with 8 nucleotides matching TRBD2. The V gene end was trimmed by 4 bases and the J gene end by 5 bases; junction bases not matched to a gene: 4. Germline V gene data show CDR1 as SGHNT and CDR2 as YYREEE (reference sequence). The CDR3 contains 13 residues. Drawing the rest from reference TRBV5-4 and TRBJ2-5, the complete variable domain is ETGVTQSPTHLIKTRGQQVTLRCSSQSGHNTVSWYQQALGQGPQFIFQYYREEENGRGNFPPRFSGLQFPNYSSELNVNALELDDSALYLCASSVPGGETQYFGPGTRLLVL.